This TCR beta chain was captured in a study of cytomegalovirus exposure and HLA in healthy donors. The CDR3 sequence is 11 residues long. In germline, CDR1 is LGHNA, CDR2 YSLEER. V lost 5 bases and J lost 7, with 6 bases in between. Researchers ran the PCR with 60 Vbeta and 13 Jbeta primers. TCRdb's copy holds only in-frame clones and misses some; the assay was immunoSEQ multiplex PCR. With nearly 35,000 clones in the sample, the ten largest clones hold less than 3.5%. This clonotype originated in a woman aged 40 to 50 in good health and CMV-seropositive. This chain links TRBV4-3 with TRBJ2-1; weak D call: TRBD2 (5 bases). Sequencing was performed on PBMCs. The CDR3 nucleotides are TGCGCCAGCAGCGGGAGTAATGAGCAGTTCTTC. Translated: CASSGSNEQFF.